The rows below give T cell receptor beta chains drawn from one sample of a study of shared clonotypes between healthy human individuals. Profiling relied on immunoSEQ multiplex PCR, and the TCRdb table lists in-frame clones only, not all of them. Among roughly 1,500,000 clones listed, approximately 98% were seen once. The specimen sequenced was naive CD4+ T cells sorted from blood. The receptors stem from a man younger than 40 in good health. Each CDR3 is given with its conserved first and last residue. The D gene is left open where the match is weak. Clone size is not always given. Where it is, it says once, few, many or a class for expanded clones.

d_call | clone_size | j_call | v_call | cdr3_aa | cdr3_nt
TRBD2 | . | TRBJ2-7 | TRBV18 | CASSREAGGPYEQYF | TGTGCCAGCTCACGCGAAGCGGGAGGACCCTACGAGCAGTACTTC
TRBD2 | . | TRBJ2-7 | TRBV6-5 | CASSYPTSGNGEQYF | TGTGCCAGCAGTTACCCGACTAGCGGGAATGGCGAGCAGTACTTC
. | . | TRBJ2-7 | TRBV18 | CASSLKTEPQGQYF | TGTGCCAGCTCCCTTAAGACGGAGCCCCAGGGGCAGTACTTC
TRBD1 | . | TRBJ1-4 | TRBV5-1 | CASSPGTGEEKLFF | TGCGCCAGCAGTCCCGGGACAGGGGAAGAAAAACTGTTTTTT
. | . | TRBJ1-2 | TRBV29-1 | CSVEATLGGYGYTF | TGCAGCGTTGAAGCGACCCTCGGGGGCTATGGCTACACCTTC
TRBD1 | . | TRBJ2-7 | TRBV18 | CASSPDRGPNSQEYF | TGTGCCAGCTCACCTGACAGGGGCCCGAATTCGCAGGAGTACTTC
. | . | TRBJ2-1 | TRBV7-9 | CASSLGLGSSYNEQFF | TGTGCCAGCAGCTTAGGTCTAGGGAGCTCCTACAATGAGCAGTTCTTC
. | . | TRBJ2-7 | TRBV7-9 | CASSQGGVTPEQYF | TGTGCCAGCAGCCAAGGGGGGGTGACTCCCGAGCAGTACTTC
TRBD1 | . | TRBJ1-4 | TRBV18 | CASSPIRDSFNEKLFF | TGTGCCAGCTCACCTATCCGGGACAGCTTTAATGAAAAACTGTTTTTT
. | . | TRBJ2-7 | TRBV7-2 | CASSLSSRGSEQYF | TGTGCCAGCAGCCTCAGCTCGCGGGGCTCCGAGCAGTACTTC
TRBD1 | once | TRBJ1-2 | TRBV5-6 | CASSRPGQAYGYTF | TGTGCCAGCAGCCGACCGGGACAGGCATATGGCTACACCTTC
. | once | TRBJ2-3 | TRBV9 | CASSVVLGYTDTQYF | TGTGCCAGCAGCGTAGTACTGGGGTACACAGATACGCAGTATTTT
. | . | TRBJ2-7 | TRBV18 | CASSPVGDYEQYF | TGTGCCAGCTCACCAGTCGGAGACTACGAGCAGTACTTC
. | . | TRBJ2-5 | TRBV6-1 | CASSEANPSTWKETQYF | TGTGCCAGCAGTGAAGCCAACCCTTCCACATGGAAAGAGACCCAGTACTTC
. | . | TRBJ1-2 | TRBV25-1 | CASSENIQGSGYTF | TGTGCCAGCAGTGAGAATATCCAGGGAAGTGGCTACACCTTC
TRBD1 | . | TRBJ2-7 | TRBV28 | CASSLGTDYEQYF | TGTGCCAGCAGTCTCGGGACAGACTACGAGCAGTACTTC
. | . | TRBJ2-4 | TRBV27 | CASSSRLAKNIQYF | TGTGCCAGCAGTTCAAGGCTAGCCAAAAACATTCAGTACTTC
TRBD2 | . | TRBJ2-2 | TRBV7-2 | CASSLSPSGGTNTGELFF | TGTGCCAGCAGCTTAAGTCCTAGCGGGGGTACGAACACCGGGGAGCTGTTTTTT
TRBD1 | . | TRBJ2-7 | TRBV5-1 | CASSSGQGASEQYF | TGCGCCAGCAGCTCGGGACAGGGGGCGAGTGAGCAGTACTTC
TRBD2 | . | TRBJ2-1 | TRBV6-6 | CASSYSGGSLDEQFF | TGTGCCAGCAGTTACTCTGGCGGGAGTCTGGATGAGCAGTTCTTC
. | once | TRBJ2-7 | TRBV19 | CASTPTGREYEQYF | TGTGCCAGTACCCCAACAGGGCGGGAGTACGAGCAGTACTTC
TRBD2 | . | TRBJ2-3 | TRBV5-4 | CASSLDPLLAGAKDTQYF | TGTGCCAGCAGCTTGGATCCGTTATTAGCGGGAGCCAAAGATACGCAGTATTTT
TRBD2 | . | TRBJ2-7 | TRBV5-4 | CASSSTTGTSGYEQYF | TGTGCCAGCAGCTCGACGACCGGGACTAGCGGGTACGAGCAGTACTTC
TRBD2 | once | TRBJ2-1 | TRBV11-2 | CASGLGLAAYNEQFF | TGTGCCAGCGGACTAGGACTAGCGGCTTACAATGAGCAGTTCTTC